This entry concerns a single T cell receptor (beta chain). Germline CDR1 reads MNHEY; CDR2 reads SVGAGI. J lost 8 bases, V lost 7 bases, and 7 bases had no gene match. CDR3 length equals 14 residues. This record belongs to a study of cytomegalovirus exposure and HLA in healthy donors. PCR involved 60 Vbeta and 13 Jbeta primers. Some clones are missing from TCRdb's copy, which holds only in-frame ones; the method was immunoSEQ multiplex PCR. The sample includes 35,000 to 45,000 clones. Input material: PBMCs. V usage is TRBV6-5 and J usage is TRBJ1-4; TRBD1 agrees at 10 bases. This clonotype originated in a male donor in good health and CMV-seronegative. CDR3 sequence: CASTRDRGGEKLFF. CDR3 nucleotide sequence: TGTGCCAGCACTAGGGACAGGGGAGGGGAAAAACTGTTTTTT.